Below, one T cell receptor beta chain is given with its context. Random hexamers primed reverse transcription of about 0.5 to 1 ug RNA. Amplification of TCR beta CDR3 used immunoSEQ multiplex PCR across 54 Vbeta and 13 Jbeta. TCRdb re-called the immunoSEQ multiplex PCR reads with MiXCR, one entry per CDR3 protein. The table lists about 150,000 distinct CDR3 sequences, approximately 95% of them singletons. The sample belongs to a study of CD8 T cells in Susac syndrome. Whole-study context: Active disease was present in about 6 of the sequenced Susac syndrome patients, whereas fewer than 10 of them were in remission.

The germline gives CDR1 SGHAT, CDR2 FQNNGV. The CDR3 extends over 15 amino acids. V lost 5 bases to trimming and J lost 2 bases, with 15 bases between them. FACS was used to enrich TEMRA cells, whereas the CD8+ and CD4+ T cells were obtained by negative isolation. The specimen sequenced was CD4+ T cells from PBMCs. V is TRBV11-2 and J is TRBJ2-5; D may be TRBD1 or TRBD2 (5 bases each). The receptor was isolated from a human donor with Susac syndrome. CDR3 bases: TGTGCCAGCAGCCTCGCCGGGGCAGGTCAAGAGACCCAGTACTTC. This encodes CASSLAGAGQETQYF. Using reference TRBV11-2 and TRBJ2-5 for the parts outside the CDR3, the full variable domain is EAGVAQSPRYKIIEKRQSVAFWCNPISGHATLYWYQQILGQGPKLLIQFQNNGVVDDSQLPKDRFSAERLKGVDSTLKIQPAKLEDSAVYLCASSLAGAGQETQYFGPGTRLLVL.